One and the same sample provided the 12 T cell receptor beta chains below, sequenced in a study of T cells after yellow fever vaccination. TCRdb reanalysed the 5' RACE reads using MiXCR and keeps one entry per CDR3 protein. The sample includes nearly 350,000 distinct CDR3 sequences, roughly 8% seen only once; the top ten take 15% to 20%. Sequencing was performed on PBMCs, taken about 49 days after the first yellow fever vaccination. Every receptor here comes from a man younger than 30 who received the YFV17D yellow fever vaccine.

This chain joins TRBV12-3 or TRBV12-4 and TRBJ1-1; D gene unclear. V dropped 6 bases and J dropped 3 bases, with 11 bases sitting between them. The CDR3 sequence is 13 residues long. The CDR3 DNA follows: TGTGCCAGCAGCGGCGGACTATACACTGAAGCTTTCTTT. Translated, it gives CASSGGLYTEAFF.

This clonotype has a count of ten or more. The chain employs TRBV19 and TRBJ2-1; 11 nucleotides match TRBD2. V gave up 5 bases and J gave up 0 bases; unmatched junction bases: 9. The CDR3 runs to 18 residues. Per germline, CDR1 LNHDA and CDR2 SQIVND (reference sequence). CDR3 nucleotides: TGTGCCAGTAGTCCCCGACTAGCGGGGACAAGCTCCTACAATGAGCAGTTCTTC. This gives the protein CASSPRLAGTSSYNEQFF.

The chain carries TRBV5-5 and TRBJ1-6; D uncertain. There are 15 residues in the CDR3. Germline CDR1 SGHKS, CDR2 YYEKEE (reference sequence). Trimming pared 6 bases from V and 10 bases from J, leaving 20 bases between. CDR3 DNA: TGTGCCAGCACCCCTGCGATGGCCCATTTATCACCCCTCCACTTT. Residues: CASTPAMAHLSPLHF.

This clonotype has a count of ten or more. V usage is TRBV7-2 and J usage is TRBJ2-1; unclear D gene. Germline assignment: CDR1 SGHTA and CDR2 FQGNSA. V dropped 5 bases and J dropped 6 bases, with 5 bases sitting between them. CDR3 size: 11 residues. CDR3 sequence (DNA): TGTGCCAGCAGCCCCTTCAATGAGCAGTTCTTC. Residues: CASSPFNEQFF.

This chain uses TRBV19 with TRBJ1-1; D unclear. V was pared by 5 bases and J by 7 bases, with 11 bases between. There are 12 residues in the CDR3. Germline loops: CDR1 LNHDA, CDR2 SQIVND (reference sequence). The CDR3 loop reads CASSGGFNEAFF. CDR3 bases: TGTGCCAGTAGTGGCGGGTTTAATGAAGCTTTCTTT.

This clonotype was counted only a few times. The gene calls are TRBV6-1 and TRBJ2-4, with unresolved D. Between the trimmed V and J ends, which lost 3 bases and 0 bases, there was a span of 12 bases. CDR1 MNHNS and CDR2 SASEGT come from the germline V gene. The CDR3 has 16 amino acids. The chain's CDR3 is CASSDRTLLAKNIQYF. CDR3 DNA: TGTGCCAGCAGTGATAGGACGTTACTAGCCAAAAACATTCAGTACTTC.

The gene calls are TRBV6-5 and TRBJ2-3; D gene ambiguous. Germline CDR1 MNHEY, CDR2 SVGAGI. The CDR3 runs 12 residues. V was clipped by 0 bases and J by 9 bases, with 7 bases between them. In nucleotides, the CDR3 is TGTGCCAGCAGTTACTCGAGACACACGCAGTATTTT. Translation gives CASSYSRHTQYF.

The chain recombines TRBV5-6 with TRBJ2-2; TRBD1 aligns across 12 bases. CDR1 SGHDT and CDR2 YYEEEE come from the germline V gene. V was pared by 3 bases and J by 0 bases, with 9 bases of the junction left unmatched. The CDR3 runs to 19 residues. Here the CDR3 DNA reads TGTGCCAGCAGCTCAAAGCCGGGACAGGGGGCGGCGAACACCGGGGAGCTGTTTTTT. This encodes CASSSKPGQGAANTGELFF.

This clonotype was seen only a few times. The chain carries TRBV9 and TRBJ1-1; D is unclear. In germline, CDR1 is SGDLS, CDR2 YYNGEE. Trimming pared 2 bases from V and 2 bases from J, leaving 10 bases between. This CDR3 is 14 amino acids long. CDR3 region: CASSVGQHNTEAFF. The CDR3, as DNA: TGTGCCAGCAGCGTGGGCCAGCATAACACTGAAGCTTTCTTT.

In this sample, this clonotype turned up a few times. The chain couples TRBV4-3 to TRBJ2-5, with 7 bases matching TRBD1. The CDR3 loop spans 15 amino acids. Germline V gene data show CDR1 as LGHNA and CDR2 as YSLEER. Trimming cost V 4 bases and J 4 bases; bases outside gene matches: 9. The CDR3: CASSLDRDRGETQYF. The CDR3 DNA sequence: TGCGCCAGCAGCCTCGACCGGGACAGAGGAGAGACCCAGTACTTC.

The genes are TRBV18 and TRBJ1-2; tentatively, D is TRBD1 (5 bases). This CDR3 contains 14 residues. Trimming shortened V by 0 bases and J by 6 bases, and 11 bases separated the two germline ends. From germline, CDR1 is KGHSH and CDR2 LQKENI. Here the CDR3 reads CASSPPVRVDGYTF. CDR3 nucleotide sequence: TGTGCCAGCTCACCACCAGTCAGGGTAGATGGCTACACCTTC.

This clonotype showed up just a few times. V and J are TRBV27 and TRBJ1-1; maybe TRBD1 (5 bases). Germline CDR1 is MNHEY and CDR2 is SMNVEV (reference sequence). V was pared by 3 bases and J by 3 bases, with 11 bases between. The CDR3 runs 14 residues. CDR3 loop: CASSLAREYTEAFF. The CDR3 DNA reads as TGTGCCAGCAGTTTGGCCAGGGAGTACACTGAAGCTTTCTTT.